Listed below are T cell receptor beta chains from one sample, sequenced in a study of blood T cells in healthy people across ages. One entry per CDR3 protein, called by TCRdb with MiXCR from the 5' RACE reads. The sample records 650,000 to 800,000 distinct CDR3 sequences, approximately 48% being singletons. What was sequenced was blood. The receptors here all came from a man in his 60s in good health. Both conserved end residues are part of each CDR3.

v_gene | CDR3aa
TRBV10-3 | CAISATHEETQYF
TRBV10-2 | CASTVAGVRGEQFF
TRBV28 | CASSGGTSFAYEQYF
TRBV3-1 | CASSPLTNTDTQYF
TRBV4-1 | CASSPTGQNQETQYF
TRBV5-1 | CASSLRGQIQETQYF
TRBV4-3 | CASSQDRTPTYEQYF
TRBV20-1 | CSARRHGTPNNEQFF
TRBV20-1 | CSARSFSAGGYNSPLHF
TRBV29-1 | CSVQYGLNQPQHF
TRBV3-1 | CASSPTRIDNEQFF
TRBV6-5 | CASSYSGWGSYEQYF
TRBV6-2/TRBV6-3 | CASSYPQQRYGYTF
TRBV20-1 | CSTQYSGGALTDTQYF
TRBV11-2 | CASRSSGTAPETQYF
TRBV12-3/TRBV12-4 | CASSPGTGTFETQYF
TRBV11-1 | CASGLSRMGEQFF
TRBV20-1 | CSRGELAKNIQYF
TRBV5-1 | CASSLPSTSEQFF
TRBV6-2/TRBV6-3 | CASSYWDRPHNEQFF
TRBV27 | CASSLYAGGSYEQYF
TRBV7-2 | CASSATRQVYEQYF
TRBV18 | CASSFGRAGANVLTF
TRBV10-3 | CAIRGGAVNTEAFF
TRBV14 | CASSSAGTETDTQYF
TRBV5-1 | CASSLTGQTYTDTQYF
TRBV6-5 | CASRGRVGQPQHF
TRBV4-1 | CASSQGTVSNQPQHF
TRBV18 | CASSPRSSGSNEQFF
TRBV6-5 | CASREAGVRILTF
TRBV6-5 | CASAGQGRGNPPLHF
TRBV29-1 | CSVVEYEQYF
TRBV24-1 | CATSDPGRSEAFF
TRBV20-1 | CSAREDLAKNIQYF
TRBV27 | CASRLGQGYEQYF
TRBV24-1 | CATSERGLPNNEQFF
TRBV6-1 | CASREDRVRNSPLHF
TRBV3-1 | CASSQADGANVLTF
TRBV20-1 | CSAKGAGGYTF
TRBV20-1 | CSASSGGYTDTQYF
TRBV3-1 | CASSQVAGQTFCTF
TRBV29-1 | CSVGPGRPIYEQYF
TRBV12-3/TRBV12-4 | CASSLGDRVVEQFF
TRBV11-3 | CASSLMTGVNTEAFF
TRBV20-1 | CSARKWLVTDTQYF
TRBV6-6 | CASTKGEIGTHNQPQHF
TRBV29-1 | CSVGAGVVFF
TRBV6-2/TRBV6-3 | CASSYSGDSNQPQHF
TRBV4-1 | CASSFPGTGMRKLFF
TRBV2 | CASSEGVSYEQYF